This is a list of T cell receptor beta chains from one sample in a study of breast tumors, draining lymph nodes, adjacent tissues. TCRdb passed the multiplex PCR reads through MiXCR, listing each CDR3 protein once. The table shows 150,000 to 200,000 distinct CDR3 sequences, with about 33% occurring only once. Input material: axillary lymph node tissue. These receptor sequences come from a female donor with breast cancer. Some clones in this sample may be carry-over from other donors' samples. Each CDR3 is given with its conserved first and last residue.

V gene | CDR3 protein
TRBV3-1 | CASSDPGQSPLHF
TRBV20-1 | CSAISLSGGSYVLTF
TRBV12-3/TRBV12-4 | CASTTSPVSMSTDTQYF
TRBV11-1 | CASSLDGRPYF
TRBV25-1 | CASSDSSGDTGELFF
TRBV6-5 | CASRTREFRTDTQYF
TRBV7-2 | CASSLDEHEQYF
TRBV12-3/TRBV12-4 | CASSLLWGRTRELFF
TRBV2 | CASSEVGGGGNQPQHF
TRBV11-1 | CASSPGTGRWETQYF
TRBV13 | CASSGGGTGSHNEQFF
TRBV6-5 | CASMRGTDTQYF
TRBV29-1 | CSVAHFSAANTGELFF
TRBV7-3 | CASSSSTVNTEAFF
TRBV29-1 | CSVEGTVIQETQYF
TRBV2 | CASRKTGNSYEQYF
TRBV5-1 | CASTLTGTENYGYTF
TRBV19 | CASMTTDHFYNEQFF
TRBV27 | CASSPPGQDNEQFF
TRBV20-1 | CSARDALATDTQYF
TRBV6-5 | CASSYSLGGGALSSPLHF
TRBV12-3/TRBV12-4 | CASSFGTGGFYEQYF
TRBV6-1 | CASRGETQYF
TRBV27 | CASRDRALCYEQYF
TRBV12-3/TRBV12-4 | CASSLGGAGKEKLFF
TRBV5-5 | CASSLAGLAETVQYF
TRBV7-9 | CASSGGLFF
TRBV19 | CASSIGYSNQPQHF
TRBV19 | CASSTQGADGANVLTF
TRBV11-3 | CASSLWDRGRVYSYNEQFF
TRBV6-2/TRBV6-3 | CASRLSAGAAYEQYF
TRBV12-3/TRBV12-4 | CASRTDRVNVLTF
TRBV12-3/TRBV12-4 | CASSLNRGPSTDTQYF
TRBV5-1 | CASSLTASTCEQYF
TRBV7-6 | CASSSLAGTGGYEQYF
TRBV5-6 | CASSLRGSYNEQFF
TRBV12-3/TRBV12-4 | CASSLRDTIYF
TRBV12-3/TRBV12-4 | CASSFFDGTGELFF
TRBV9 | CASSVGTSGADTQYF
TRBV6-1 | CASSSGGLDQPQHF
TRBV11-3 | CASSSYGDSRPGNQPQHF
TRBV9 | CASSLPGTNEKLFF
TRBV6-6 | CASSYSPGGETQYF